This TCR beta chain was found in a study of STAT5B mutations in CD4+ large granular lymphocyte leukemia. The study's findings and limits: Patient CD4-sorted repertoires looked more clonal than healthy CD4+ repertoires, even without putative leukemic clones. Compared with healthy controls (2/35), patient top clones favored TRBV06 (8/27).

Germline V CDR1 and CDR2: LNHDA, SQIVND (reference sequence). This CDR3 region has 12 residues. The V end lost 5 bases, the J end lost 6 bases, and 11 bases lay between the germline ends. Control samples were healthy donors' buffy coats. Assay: immunoSEQ multiplex PCR; the TCRdb copy retains only in-frame clones and omits some. The repertoire holds around 34,000 clones, with over 80% as singletons. A remark on this clone: The antigen is unknown.

The sample comprised CD4+ T cells from blood buffy coats. This sequence originates from a human donor in good health. The V call is TRBV19, the J call TRBJ2-7; D is ambiguous. The CDR3 nucleotides read TGTGCCAGTAGTCCGCGAGTGGGCGAGCAGTACTTC. Its translation: CASSPRVGEQYF.